This T cell receptor (beta chain) was captured in a study of blood T cell repertoires in COVID-19. V was pared by 5 bases and J by 0 bases, with 10 bases between. CDR3 size: 13 residues. Germline CDR1 is SQVTM and CDR2 is ANQGSEA. Clones were sequenced by immunoSEQ multiplex PCR, and TCRdb holds only the in-frame ones, with some missing. The sample has 250,000 to 300,000 clones; about nine tenths are singletons. The sequenced material came from PBMCs or T cells enriched from blood (not recorded which). The sequence was obtained from a human donor in a cohort exposed to, infected with or recovered from COVID-19 (not recorded which). The donor label of this sample is uncertain. This rearrangement joins TRBV29-1 to TRBJ1-1; no reliable D call. In DNA form, the CDR3 reads TGCAGCGTTCAGGCAGTTTTGAACACTGAAGCTTTCTTT. As protein: CSVQAVLNTEAFF.